A single sample is the source of the 15 T cell receptor beta chains below, sequenced in a study of high-grade serous ovarian cancer treatment subgroups. Tumor samples were taken before definitive surgery or chemotherapy. The data were produced by immunoSEQ multiplex PCR, yet TCRdb's version contains in-frame clones alone and is incomplete. Altogether about 9,000 clones are present, less than 80% being singletons, with the ten largest covering around 9.6%. The specimen sequenced was tumor tissue. These receptors originate from a human donor with high-grade serous ovarian cancer.

The chain joins TRBV6-5 to TRBJ2-7; no firm D call. The germline V gene has CDR1 MNHEY and CDR2 SVGAGI. The V end was cut by 7 bases, the J end by 4 bases, with 8 bases between. This CDR3 has 11 residues. The DNA of the CDR3 is TGTGCCAGCAAAAACCCATACGAGCAGTACTTC. This codes for CASKNPYEQYF.

The chain is built from TRBV11-3 and TRBJ1-4; possibly TRBD1 for D (5 bases). CDR1 is SGHNT and CDR2 is YENEEA in the germline V gene. Trimming cost V 3 bases and J 0 bases, with 14 bases left between them. This CDR3 spans 17 amino acids. CDR3 in DNA: TGTGCCAGCAGCTTTTCTCAGGGCAATCCAACTAATGAAAAACTGTTTTTT. This translates into CASSFSQGNPTNEKLFF.

The chain has TRBV7-2 and TRBJ2-3; 9 bases agree with TRBD2. This CDR3 spans 16 amino acids. Germline trimming cut 6 bases from V and 2 bases from J; bases unmatched to any gene: 9. Germline CDR1 and CDR2: SGHTA and FQGNSA. The CDR3 nucleotides are TGTGCCAGCAGGAATAGGCTAGCGGGACTCACAGATACGCAGTATTTT. It codes for CASRNRLAGLTDTQYF. The variable domain in full, with the rest retrieved from reference TRBV7-2 and TRBJ2-3, is GAGVSQSPSNKVTEKGKDVELRCDPISGHTALYWYRQSLGQGLEFLIYFQGNSAPDKSGLPSDRFSAERTGGSVSTLTIQRTQQEDSAVYLCASRNRLAGLTDTQYFGPGTRLTVL.

V and J are TRBV7-2 and TRBJ2-7; perhaps TRBD2 as D (5 bases). The CDR3 extends over 11 amino acids. Trimming took off 5 bases at V and 9 bases at J, with 11 bases between the two ends. Germline assignment: CDR1 SGHTA and CDR2 FQGNSA. CDR3: CASSPGSAQYF. CDR3 nucleotide sequence: TGTGCCAGCAGCCCTGGGAGTGCGCAGTACTTC.

This CDR3 is CASSQVEGSSYEQYF. CDR3 bases: TGTGCCAGCAGCCAGGTGGAGGGCAGCTCCTACGAGCAGTACTTC. This sequence joins TRBV5-4 and TRBJ2-7; weak D call: TRBD2 (6 bases). Trimming took off 4 bases at V and 0 bases at J, with 14 bases between the two ends. CDR3 length: 15 amino acids. CDR1 and CDR2 from the germline V gene are SGHNT and YYREEE (reference sequence).

This clone ranks as medium-sized. The chain recombines TRBV5-1 with TRBJ1-1, with TRBD1 matching over 8 bases. Unmatched junction bases numbered 5, after V lost 2 bases and J lost 5 bases. This CDR3 region has 14 residues. The germline CDR1 and CDR2 sequences are SGHRS and YFSETQ. The CDR3 loop reads CASSLAGGGTEAFF. The CDR3 DNA is TGCGCCAGCAGCTTAGCAGGGGGCGGGACTGAAGCTTTCTTT.

This clone was picked up a small number of times. CDR3 sequence (DNA): TGTGCCAGCAGTTACTCGGTCCCAGCTCGGGAGCAGTTCTTC. Translation gives CASSYSVPAREQFF. This chain joins TRBV6-5 and TRBJ2-1; no definite D call. Per the germline V gene, CDR1 is MNHEY and CDR2 is SVGAGI. Trimming stripped 0 bases from V and 10 bases from J, with 13 bases between. This CDR3 region has 14 residues.

This clone was seen only once. V gene TRBV25-1 combines with J gene TRBJ2-7; D is perhaps TRBD2 (6 bases). The CDR3 covers 12 residues. Germline V gene lookup returns CDR1 MGHDK and CDR2 SYGVNS. Trimming left V 4 bases short and J 5 bases short, with 9 bases between. The CDR3 loop is CASSGGGNEQYF. The CDR3 nucleotides read TGTGCCAGCAGTGGGGGAGGAAACGAGCAGTACTTC.

Of note for this clone: One junction end does not reproduce the germline sequence, and a read error may be involved. V is TRBV6-1 and J is TRBJ2-7, with D uncertain. This CDR3 is built from 13 residues. The germline CDR1 and CDR2 sequences are MNHNS and SASEGT. Here the CDR3 reads CASSELPLTNRHF. The CDR3, as DNA: TGTGCCAGCAGTGAGTTGCCGCTTACGAACCGGCACTTC.

The genes are TRBV28 and TRBJ2-4; possibly TRBD1 or TRBD2 for D (7 bases each). V was cut by 1 base and J by 8 bases, with 12 bases left in between. This CDR3 has 14 residues. Germline CDR1 reads MDHEN; CDR2 reads SYDVKM. CDR3 sequence (DNA): TGTGCCAGCAGTTTATCCCAGGGGGGGGACATTCAGTACTTC. Translating gives CASSLSQGGDIQYF.

The chain recombines TRBV5-6 with TRBJ2-3; D unclear. V was shortened by 0 bases and J by 1 base, with 3 bases between the two germline ends. The CDR3 totals 13 residues. Germline V CDR1 and CDR2: SGHDT, YYEEEE. The chain's CDR3 is CASSLAGTDTQYF. The DNA for the CDR3 is TGTGCCAGCAGCTTGGCCGGCACAGATACGCAGTATTTT. The entire variable domain, with the rest obtained from reference TRBV5-6 and TRBJ2-3, is as follows: DAGVTQSPTHLIKTRGQQVTLRCSPKSGHDTVSWYQQALGQGPQFIFQYYEEEERQRGNFPDRFSGHQFPNYSSELNVNALLLGDSALYLCASSLAGTDTQYFGPGTRLTVL.

The V and J genes are TRBV10-3 and TRBJ1-5; D gene uncertain. The ends were cut back, 7 bases at V and 5 bases at J, with 12 bases in the middle. The CDR3 totals 13 residues. The germline CDR1 and CDR2 sequences are ENHRY and SYGVKD. CDR3 in amino acids: CAIMGSWDQPQHF. The DNA for the CDR3 is TGTGCCATCATGGGGAGCTGGGATCAGCCCCAGCATTTT.

The CDR3 DNA reads TGTGCCAGCAGTGAGAGGAGCTCTGGAAACACCATATATTTT. It specifies CASSERSSGNTIYF. The chain uses TRBV25-1 and TRBJ1-3; D is ambiguous. V lost 3 bases to trimming and J lost 0 bases, with 6 bases between them. The germline gives CDR1 MGHDK, CDR2 SYGVNS. This CDR3 region has 14 residues.

The CDR3, as DNA: TGTGCCAGCAGCTTAGCGGGACAGGGTGGGACGCAGTATTTT. This translates into CASSLAGQGGTQYF. The V and J genes are TRBV11-2 and TRBJ2-3; 9 nucleotides line up with TRBD1. This CDR3 is built from 14 residues. Trimming took 1 base from V and 9 from J; bases not matched to a gene: 5. The germline V gene encodes CDR1 SGHAT and CDR2 FQNNGV. Looking up the rest from reference TRBV11-2 and TRBJ2-3 gives the full variable domain: EAGVAQSPRYKIIEKRQSVAFWCNPISGHATLYWYQQILGQGPKLLIQFQNNGVVDDSQLPKDRFSAERLKGVDSTLKIQPAKLEDSAVYLCASSLAGQGGTQYFGPGTRLTVL.

V is TRBV11-1 and J is TRBJ2-5, with D perhaps matching TRBD1 or TRBD2 (5 bases each). Deletions cut 5 bases from V and 5 bases from J, with 12 bases between. Germline-derived CDR1 and CDR2 are SGHAT and FQDESV (reference sequence). This CDR3 region has 13 residues. The CDR3 loop is CASSTLGAETQYF. In nucleotides, the CDR3 is TGTGCCAGCAGCACACTAGGGGCGGAGACCCAGTACTTC.